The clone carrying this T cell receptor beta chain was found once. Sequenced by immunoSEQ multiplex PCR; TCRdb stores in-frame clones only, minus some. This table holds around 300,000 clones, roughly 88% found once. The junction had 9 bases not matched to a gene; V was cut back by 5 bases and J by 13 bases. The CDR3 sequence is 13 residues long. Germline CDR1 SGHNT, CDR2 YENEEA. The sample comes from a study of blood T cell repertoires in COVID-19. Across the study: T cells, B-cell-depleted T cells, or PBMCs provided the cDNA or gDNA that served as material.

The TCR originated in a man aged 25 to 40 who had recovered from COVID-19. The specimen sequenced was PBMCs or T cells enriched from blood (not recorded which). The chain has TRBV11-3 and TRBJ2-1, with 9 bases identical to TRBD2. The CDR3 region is CASSPPERGAQFF. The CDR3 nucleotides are TGTGCCAGCAGCCCCCCGGAGCGGGGGGCCCAGTTCTTC.